Listed below are T cell receptor beta chains from one sample, sequenced in a study of T cells in Graves' hyperthyroidism and ophthalmopathy. TCRdb ran MiXCR on the multiplex PCR reads and lists one entry per CDR3 protein. In the table there are approximately 600,000 distinct CDR3 sequences, roughly 15% of which are singletons. The sequencing sample was made of blood. Receptors originate from a woman aged 30 to 39 with Graves' hyperthyroidism. The CDR3 runs from the conserved cysteine through the conserved F or W. D genes are given only for firm matches. Size values are once, few and many counts, or a class for expanded clones, and some rows have none.

V	size	D	J	DNA	CDR3
TRBV5-1	many	.	TRBJ2-7	TGCGCCAGCAGCCAGGGGGGAGACTCCTACGAGCAGTACTTC	CASSQGGDSYEQYF
TRBV24-1	few	TRBD2	TRBJ2-7	TGTGCCACCAGTGATTTCGGGGGGATGCAGTACTTC	CATSDFGGMQYF
TRBV20-1	many	.	TRBJ2-7	TGCAGTGCTAGGAGGACAGTCGAGCAGTACTTC	CSARRTVEQYF
TRBV20-1	few	TRBD1	TRBJ1-1	TGCAGTGCTCACCTTAGACAGGGACGGACTGAAACTTTCTTT	CSAHLRQGRTETFF
TRBV6-1	.	.	TRBJ2-3	TGTGCCAGCGGGAGAACAGATACGCAGTATTTT	CASGRTDTQYF
TRBV30	.	.	TRBJ2-5	TGTGCCTGGAGTATAAGCCAAGAGACCCAGTACTTC	CAWSISQETQYF
TRBV30	.	.	TRBJ1-2	TGTGCCTGGGACGGGCGGGGGTATGGCTACACCTTC	CAWDGRGYGYTF
TRBV28	many	TRBD1	TRBJ2-7	TGTGCCAGCAGTCCCCCGGGACAGTATCGAGAGCAGTACTTC	CASSPPGQYREQYF
TRBV28	many	.	TRBJ1-2	TGTGCCAGCACCGACGGGACACACTTTATGAACACCTTC	CASTDGTHFMNTF
TRBV28	many	TRBD1	TRBJ2-7	TGTGCCAGCAGTCCCGTCGGAGACAGGGTCTACGAGCAGTACTTC	CASSPVGDRVYEQYF
TRBV28	.	TRBD1	TRBJ2-1	TGTGCCAGCAGTACTCTGGCGGGACAGGGATGGAATGAGCAGTTCTTC	CASSTLAGQGWNEQFF
TRBV7-3	many	.	TRBJ2-7	TGTGCCAGCAGCTTAAAGGGCGGGCCAGGGTACGAGCAGTACTTC	CASSLKGGPGYEQYF
TRBV7-2	many	.	TRBJ2-5	TGTGCCAGCAGCTTAGATCCTAAAGAGACCCAGTACTTC	CASSLDPKETQYF
TRBV2	many	TRBD2	TRBJ2-3	TGTGCCAGCAGTGGGCCGGGACTAGCGGGAGAAAGCACAGATACGCAGTATTTT	CASSGPGLAGESTDTQYF
TRBV27	.	TRBD2	TRBJ2-1	TGTGCCAGCAGTGGACTAGCGGGATTATCTGATGAGCAGTTCTTC	CASSGLAGLSDEQFF
TRBV7-2	many	TRBD2	TRBJ2-3	TGTGCCAGCAGCCCGCTGGGACTAGCTGGAGATACGCAGTATTTT	CASSPLGLAGDTQYF
TRBV4-1	.	.	TRBJ2-2	TGCGCCAGCGGGATGCGGAAGGGGGAGCTGTTTTTT	CASGMRKGELFF